Listed below are T cell receptor beta chains from one sample, sequenced in a study of T cells in localized non-small cell lung cancer. Produced via immunoSEQ multiplex PCR; TCRdb's table is partial and in-frame only. The sample consists of fewer than 25,000 clones, 75% to 90% of them appearing once. The sample in question was peripheral blood, obtained before any cancer treatment. The receptors stem from a male donor older than 55 with stage II squamous cell lung carcinoma. Both conserved end residues are part of each CDR3. A D gene is named only where the DNA matches it firmly. Some rows have no size entry. The others give once, few or many, or a class for an expanded clone.

j_gene	d_gene	len	v_gene	abundance	CDR3nt	CDR3aa
TRBJ2-7	TRBD2	18	TRBV5-4	NA	TGTGCCAGCAGCTCAAAAAACCCAAAGGGGACTAGTTTCTACGAGCAGTACTTC	CASSSKNPKGTSFYEQYF
TRBJ2-5	NA	14	TRBV6-5	NA	TGTGCCAGCAAGGGGGGGGGACTCCAAGAGACCCAGTACTTC	CASKGGGLQETQYF
TRBJ1-5	NA	15	TRBV7-9	NA	TGTGCCAGCAGCCGGGGGCAGCCTAGCAATCAGCCCCAGCATTTT	CASSRGQPSNQPQHF
TRBJ1-2	NA	15	TRBV4-1	NA	TGCGCCAGCAGCCAAGAAGGGGCTAGCGGCTATGGCTACACCTTC	CASSQEGASGYGYTF
TRBJ1-2	TRBD1	13	TRBV15	NA	TGTGCCACCAGCAAAGGGACAGACTATGGCTACACCTTC	CATSKGTDYGYTF
TRBJ1-2	TRBD1	14	TRBV9	once	TGTGCCAGCAGCAACACAGGGGGCGGAGATGGCTACACCTTC	CASSNTGGGDGYTF
TRBJ2-3	TRBD1	16	TRBV10-2	NA	TGCGCCAGCATTCCGAAGGGACAGGGAGGGTCAGATACGCAGTATTTT	CASIPKGQGGSDTQYF
TRBJ2-1	TRBD2	17	TRBV7-2	NA	TGTGCCAGCAGCCCCTCTGGACTAGCGGGGGGAAACAATGAGCAGTTCTTC	CASSPSGLAGGNNEQFF
TRBJ2-3	NA	16	TRBV7-2	once	TGTGCCAGCAGCGCCCCCGGGACGGGCAGCACAGATACGCAGTATTTT	CASSAPGTGSTDTQYF
TRBJ1-1	NA	14	TRBV10-3	NA	TGTGCCATCAAACCGACAGACCCGAACACTGAAGCTTTCTTT	CAIKPTDPNTEAFF
TRBJ1-6	NA	14	TRBV19	NA	TGTGCCAGTAGTTCTCGGACCTACAATTCACCCCTCCACTTT	CASSSRTYNSPLHF
TRBJ2-3	NA	15	TRBV9	NA	TGTGCCAGCAGCGTAGAAATAGGCGACCCAGATACGCAGTATTTT	CASSVEIGDPDTQYF
TRBJ2-5	TRBD2	18	TRBV14	NA	TGTGCCAGCAGCCAAGAATCTAGCGGGGGCCCGTACCAAGAGACCCAGTACTTC	CASSQESSGGPYQETQYF
TRBJ2-1	TRBD2	16	TRBV11-3	NA	TGTGCCAGCAGCTCCCGAGCGGGGGGGCCACGAAATGAGCAGTTCTTC	CASSSRAGGPRNEQFF
TRBJ2-2	TRBD1	15	TRBV10-3	NA	TGTGCCATCAGTGAAAGGACAGGGTACTCCGGGGAGCTGTTTTTT	CAISERTGYSGELFF